This is a list of T cell receptor beta chains from one sample in a study of blood T cell repertoires in COVID-19. TCRdb's table, derived via immunoSEQ multiplex PCR, lists solely in-frame clones and lacks some. The repertoire holds some 66,000 clones, around 90% seen once, with approximately 8.8% in the top ten. Material: peripheral blood. These receptors were taken from a human donor with active COVID-19. The donor label of this sample is uncertain. The CDR3 runs from the conserved cysteine through the conserved F or W. The D gene is left open where the match is weak. Size is stated for part of the rows, as once, few or many counts, or as a class when the clone is expanded.

j_call | v_call | clone_size | d_call | cdr3_nt | cdr3_aa
TRBJ1-6 | TRBV30 | NA | NA | TGTGCCTGGAAGATGGGCACCTATAATTCACCCCTCCACTTT | CAWKMGTYNSPLHF
TRBJ2-5 | TRBV19 | NA | TRBD1 | TGTGCCAGTAGTATAGGAACGGGACAGCTCCAAGAGACCCAGTACTTC | CASSIGTGQLQETQYF
TRBJ2-6 | TRBV5-1 | NA | NA | TGCGCCAGCAGCTTGGGTCGGGGGAGGAGAGGGGCCAACGTCCTGACTTTC | CASSLGRGRRGANVLTF
TRBJ1-5 | TRBV7-2 | NA | NA | TGTGCCAGCAGCTCCCGGATGGACACCAATCAGCCCCAGCATTTT | CASSSRMDTNQPQHF
TRBJ2-5 | TRBV3-1/TRBV3-2 | few | TRBD1 | TGTGCCACCAAGACTTCAGGGGGCCTGGAGACCCAGTACTTC | CATKTSGGLETQYF
TRBJ2-2 | TRBV12-3/TRBV12-4 | NA | TRBD2 | TGTGCCAGCAGTTCTAGCGGCACCGGGGAGCTGTTTTTT | CASSSSGTGELFF
TRBJ2-7 | TRBV29-1 | NA | NA | TGCAGTGTAAGGAGAGGAGGGGCCGATTACGAGCAGTACTTC | CSVRRGGADYEQYF
TRBJ2-6 | TRBV30 | NA | NA | TGTGCCTGGAGTCTTACAGGGAACTCTGGGGCCAACGTCCTGACTTTC | CAWSLTGNSGANVLTF
TRBJ1-5 | TRBV7-2 | few | NA | TGTGCCAGCAGCTTAACGGCTACGGGTAATCAGCCCCAGCATTTT | CASSLTATGNQPQHF
TRBJ2-5 | TRBV28 | NA | NA | TGTGCCAGCACTCCCCAGGGGCGCCAAGAGACCCAGTACTTC | CASTPQGRQETQYF
TRBJ1-4 | TRBV21-1 | NA | NA | TGTGCCAGCCCCGGGACAGGTGAATCAACTAATGAAAAACTGTTTTTT | CASPGTGESTNEKLFF
TRBJ2-6 | TRBV18 | NA | TRBD2 | TGTGCCAGCTCCAGGACTAGCGGGAGTACATCTGGGGCCAACGTCCTGACTTTC | CASSRTSGSTSGANVLTF
TRBJ2-4 | TRBV30 | NA | TRBD2 | TGTGCCTGGAGTCCCTGGCGGGGGGGCGGGGGCAAAAACATTCAGTACTTC | CAWSPWRGGGGKNIQYF
TRBJ2-7 | TRBV5-5 | NA | NA | TGTGCCAGCAGCGCGGTTTCCTCGAGCTCCTACGAGCAGTACTTC | CASSAVSSSSYEQYF
TRBJ1-2 | TRBV6-5 | NA | NA | TGTGCCAGCAGTTATTCCACAGCATTCTATGGCTACACCTTC | CASSYSTAFYGYTF
TRBJ2-3 | TRBV5-5 | NA | NA | TGTGCCAGCAGCGCAACCGGGACTTTCACAGATACGCAGTATTTT | CASSATGTFTDTQYF
TRBJ2-2 | TRBV6-2/TRBV6-3 | once | TRBD2 | TGTGCCAGCAGTTACGAGGGACTAGCGGACGCGAACACCGGGGAGCTGTTTTTT | CASSYEGLADANTGELFF
TRBJ1-2 | TRBV6-5 | NA | TRBD1 | TGTGCCAGCAGTTACACTGGGACAGGGGGAAGGTTTGGCTACACCTTC | CASSYTGTGGRFGYTF
TRBJ1-1 | TRBV28 | NA | TRBD1 | TGTGCCAGTACTCGACAGGGTTACACTGAAGCTTTCTTT | CASTRQGYTEAFF
TRBJ1-4 | TRBV7-9 | NA | NA | TGTGCCAGCAGCTTAAGGGACACGAATGAAAAACTGTTTTTT | CASSLRDTNEKLFF
TRBJ2-2 | TRBV6-2/TRBV6-3 | NA | TRBD1 | TGTGCCAGCAGTTACTCGGGGGGACAGGGGACCGGCGGTAGCGGGGAGCTGTTTTTT | CASSYSGGQGTGGSGELFF
TRBJ2-3 | TRBV29-1 | NA | NA | TGCAGCGTTGGCTTTGGACTGCTCACAGATACGCAGTATTTT | CSVGFGLLTDTQYF
TRBJ1-2 | TRBV7-9 | NA | NA | TGTGCCAGCAGCTTAGGGACAGATATTTCTAACTATGGCTACACCTTC | CASSLGTDISNYGYTF
TRBJ1-2 | TRBV21-1 | NA | NA | TGTGCCAGCAGCAAAGGGTCGCCAGGGGGTAAGGTAAGCTATGGCTACACCTTC | CASSKGSPGGKVSYGYTF
TRBJ2-3 | TRBV5-6 | NA | NA | TGTGCCAGCAGCGCTGGACTGGGTTCAGATACGCAGTATTTT | CASSAGLGSDTQYF